These 31 T cell receptor beta chains share one sample of origin, sequenced in a study of CD8+CD57+ T cells in acquired aplastic anemia. The study profiled TCR beta VDJ and CDR3 using genomic DNA as template. TCRdb reprocessed the reads with MiXCR, giving one entry per CDR3 protein. The table records 200,000 to 250,000 distinct CDR3 sequences, around 46% of them present only once. Individuals selected for sequencing had exhibited CD8+CD57+ cell expansion on flow cytometry. Sequences were obtained from sorted CD4+, CD8+, or CD8+CD57+ T cells (not recorded which) from PBMCs. The receptors shown here come from a human donor with aplastic anemia.

This clonotype showed up just a few times. This sequence joins TRBV29-1 and TRBJ1-2; TRBD1 is a possible D gene (6 bases). Trimming cost V 5 bases and J 4 bases, with 11 bases left between them. Germline V gene sequence: CDR1 SQVTM, CDR2 ANQGSEA. The CDR3 covers 12 residues. The CDR3 sequence: CSVRQGSYGYTF. In DNA, the CDR3 is TGCAGCGTTCGGCAGGGGAGCTATGGCTACACCTTC. The whole variable domain, filled in from reference TRBV29-1 and TRBJ1-2, reads SAVISQKPSRDICQRGTSLTIQCQVDSQVTMMFWYRQQPGQSLTLIATANQGSEATYESGFVIDKFPISRPNLTFSTLTVSNMSPEDSSIYLCSVRQGSYGYTFGSGTRLTVV.

CDR3 nucleotides: TGTGCCAGCAGCCCCGGGACGCGCAATCAGCCCCAGCATTTT. Translation: CASSPGTRNQPQHF. The rearrangement uses TRBV7-8 and TRBJ1-5; D possibly corresponds to TRBD1 (5 bases). V shed 5 bases and J shed 2 bases, with 10 bases lying between them. There are 14 residues in the CDR3. Germline values: CDR1 SGHVS, CDR2 FQNEAQ.

Regarding this clonotype: No DNA is shown, since the ends of the CDR3 on it are uncertain; the CDR3 is the one TCRdb lists. V is TRBV7-5 and J is TRBJ2-3; no check of the table's D call, TRBD1, against the DNA was made. TRBV7-5 is labeled a pseudogene. With termini counted, the CDR3 has 17 amino acids. The CDR3 reads CISVPEAGGNSTDTQYF.

This clonotype has a count of ten or more. The CDR3 DNA sequence: TGCGCCAGCAGCCCCCTGACTAGTATTAACTACGAGCAGTACTTC. It codes for CASSPLTSINYEQYF. The chain recombines TRBV4-1 with TRBJ2-7; tentatively, D is TRBD2 (6 bases). V was trimmed by 4 bases and J by 3 bases, leaving 16 bases between them. CDR1 MGHRA and CDR2 YSYEKL come from the germline V gene. This CDR3 region has 15 residues.

In regard to this clonotype: Given a much more abundant clone one base away, this may be a read error. This chain uses TRBV20-1 with TRBJ1-1; TRBD1 is a possible D gene (6 bases). The germline V gene has CDR1 DFQATT and CDR2 SNEGSKA (reference sequence). The CDR3 length is 15 residues. Trimming took 5 bases from V and 3 from J, leaving 19 bases between them. CDR3 loop: CSAPGQISMDTEAFF. CDR3 bases: TGCAGTGCTCCCGGACAGATAAGCATGGACACTGAAGCTTTCTTT.

V gene TRBV7-2 combines with J gene TRBJ1-5; the D is unclear. Looked up from germline, CDR1 is SGHTA and CDR2 is FQGNSA. This CDR3 is built from 14 residues. Trimming stripped 5 bases from V and 7 bases from J, with 15 bases between. CDR3 nucleotide sequence: TGTGCCAGCAGCACGGGCCTCTCAGGACAGCCCCAGCATTTT. Protein product: CASSTGLSGQPQHF.

This clonotype was picked up many times. V usage is TRBV7-9 and J usage is TRBJ2-2, with D tentatively TRBD2 (6 bases). This CDR3 contains 16 residues. Germline lookup yields CDR1 SEHNR and CDR2 FQNEAQ (reference sequence). Trimming shortened V by 6 bases and J by 5 bases, and 19 bases separated the two germline ends. The CDR3 DNA reads TGTGCCAGCAGTTCTACCCGACAAGCGGGTACCGGGGAGCTGTTTTTT. As protein: CASSSTRQAGTGELFF.

About this clonotype: A junction boundary mismatches the germline segment, possibly from a read error. The genes are TRBV7-9 and TRBJ2-1; the match to TRBD1 covers 9 bases. Germline V lookup: CDR1 SEHNR, CDR2 FQNEAQ (reference sequence). This CDR3 has 15 residues. CDR3 bases: TGTGCCAGCAGCCGGACAGGGGACGCCTATAATGAGCAGTTCTTC. It yields the protein CASSRTGDAYNEQFF. The variable domain in full, with the rest retrieved from reference TRBV7-9 and TRBJ2-1, is DTGVSQNPRHKITKRGQNVTFRCDPISEHNRLYWYRQTLGQGPEFLTYFQNEAQLEKSRLLSDRFSAERPKGSFSTLEIQRTEQGDSAMYLCASSRTGDAYNEQFFGPGTRLTVL.

The chain uses TRBV19 and TRBJ1-2; D not certain. Looked up from germline, CDR1 is LNHDA and CDR2 is SQIVND (reference sequence). Trimming shortened V by 2 bases and J by 0 bases, and 10 bases separated the two germline ends. The CDR3 covers 15 residues. CDR3 protein: CASSISATSNYGYTF. In nucleotides, the CDR3 is TGTGCCAGTAGTATATCAGCAACCTCTAACTATGGCTACACCTTC.

In regard to this clonotype: The junction departs from the called germline gene at one end, perhaps through a read error. This sequence joins TRBV18 and TRBJ1-2; D is undetermined. There are 14 residues in the CDR3. The germline V gene encodes CDR1 KGHSH and CDR2 LQKENI. In DNA, the CDR3 is TGTGCCAGCTCACCCCCCGAGATTAACTATGGCTACGCCTTC. Residues: CASSPPEINYGYAF.

The V and J genes are TRBV5-8 and TRBJ2-5; TRBD2 matches 8 bases. V shed 4 bases, J shed 2 bases, and the junction held 7 bases outside the gene matches. Germline assignment: CDR1 SGHTS and CDR2 YDEGEE. This CDR3 comprises 15 residues. The CDR3 sequence is CASSLPTSGQETQYF. Here the CDR3 DNA reads TGTGCCAGCAGCCTACCAACTAGCGGACAAGAGACCCAGTACTTC.

DNA for the CDR3: TGTGCCAGCAGTTTCGTGGTCCAGAATGGCTACACCTTC. It translates to CASSFVVQNGYTF. V usage is TRBV27 and J usage is TRBJ1-2; D is unresolved. V was trimmed by 3 bases and J by 6 bases, leaving 11 bases between them. The CDR3 covers 13 residues. Per germline, CDR1 MNHEY and CDR2 SMNVEV (reference sequence).

This clonotype has a count of ten or more. The chain uses TRBV6-1 and TRBJ1-5; D is uncertain. Between the trimmed V and J ends, which lost 6 bases and 0 bases, there was a span of 12 bases. This CDR3 contains 15 residues. CDR1 and CDR2 from the germline V gene are MNHNS and SASEGT. The chain's CDR3 is CASSLADGSNQPQHF. The CDR3 region has the DNA TGTGCCAGCAGCCTTGCCGACGGTAGCAATCAGCCCCAGCATTTT.

This rearrangement joins TRBV7-2 to TRBJ2-2; the match to TRBD2 covers 9 bases. Germline V lookup: CDR1 SGHTA, CDR2 FQGNSA. The CDR3 contains 15 residues. V shed 5 bases, J shed 3 bases, and the junction held 4 bases outside the gene matches. In nucleotides, the CDR3 is TGTGCCAGCAGCATTAGCGGGAGATACACCGGGGAGCTGTTTTTT. Translating it yields CASSISGRYTGELFF.

This clonotype occurred many times. V is TRBV9 and J is TRBJ2-1; D is perhaps TRBD1 (7 bases). This CDR3 is built from 15 residues. Germline CDR1 and CDR2: SGDLS and YYNGEE. With 4 bases removed from V and 3 bases from J, the gap between germline ends came to 14 bases. The CDR3 nucleotides are TGTGCCAGCAGCTCTCAGGGGGGCGACTACAATGAGCAGTTCTTC. Protein product: CASSSQGGDYNEQFF. The full variable domain, rest sourced from reference TRBV9 and TRBJ2-1, is DSGVTQTPKHLITATGQRVTLRCSPRSGDLSVYWYQQSLDQGLQFLIQYYNGEERAKGNILERFSAQQFPDLHSELNLSSLELGDSALYFCASSSQGGDYNEQFFGPGTRLTVL.

This clonotype was found a few times. This rearrangement joins TRBV29-1 to TRBJ2-7; the D gene is possibly TRBD1 (5 bases). V was pared by 7 bases and J by 3 bases, with 16 bases between. The CDR3 runs to 13 residues. CDR1 is SQVTM, CDR2 ANQGSEA, per germline. The CDR3, as DNA: TGCAGCGCCCAAGCCCGCAGGGACTACGAGCAGTACTTC. It specifies CSAQARRDYEQYF.

The CDR3 DNA is TGTGCCAGCAGCTTGACTAGCGGGGATACCGGGGAGCTGTTTTTT. Encoded protein: CASSLTSGDTGELFF. This chain links TRBV7-9 with TRBJ2-2; TRBD2 matches at 11 bases. CDR1 SEHNR and CDR2 FQNEAQ come from the germline V gene (reference sequence). After removal of 3 bases from V and 5 bases from J, the junction contained 2 bases not matched to a gene. CDR3 length equals 15 residues.

In regard to this clonotype: At one of its ends the junction is not consistent with the germline gene, which may arise from a read error. The rearrangement links TRBV19 to TRBJ1-5; 8 nucleotides align to TRBD1. CDR3 size: 14 residues. From germline, CDR1 is LNHDA and CDR2 SQIVND (reference sequence). CDR3 in amino acids: CSVEDRGERQPQHF. CDR3 coding DNA: TGCAGCGTTGAAGACAGGGGAGAACGTCAGCCCCAGCATTTT.

This clonotype was seen repeatedly, ten times or more. The chain carries TRBV5-1 and TRBJ2-5; 12 bases line up with TRBD1. The CDR3 is 17 amino acids. Unmatched junction bases numbered 7, after V lost 4 bases and J lost 0 bases. CDR1 is SGHRS, CDR2 YFSETQ, per germline. The CDR3: CASSQGQGALYQETQYF. CDR3 nucleotides: TGCGCCAGCAGCCAGGGACAGGGGGCCCTATACCAAGAGACCCAGTACTTC.

At least ten counts were recorded for this clonotype. V usage is TRBV27 and J usage is TRBJ1-6, with TRBD1 as a possible D gene (5 bases). The germline V and J ends were trimmed by 5 bases and 9 bases, with 17 bases remaining between them. This CDR3 spans 15 amino acids. Germline V gives CDR1 MNHEY, CDR2 SMNVEV (reference sequence). CDR3 amino acids: CASSPLSPGVSPLHF. The CDR3, as DNA: TGTGCCAGCAGTCCCCTCTCGCCGGGGGTTTCACCCCTCCACTTT.

This clonotype came up many times. The chain combines TRBV7-2 with TRBJ2-7; no reliable D call. V was shortened by 8 bases and J by 2 bases, with 10 bases between the two germline ends. The CDR3 totals 12 residues. The V gene's germline CDR1 is SGHTA and CDR2 FQGNSA. As DNA, the CDR3 is TGTGCCAGCTTTCCAGAAACCTACGAGCAGTACTTC. This sequence encodes CASFPETYEQYF.

The gene calls are TRBV7-2 and TRBJ1-1, with 7 positions matching TRBD1. The CDR3 loop spans 15 amino acids. Per germline, CDR1 SGHTA and CDR2 FQGNSA. V lost 5 bases to trimming and J lost 6 bases; unmatched junction nucleotides: 12. The DNA for the CDR3 is TGTGCCAGCAGCCCCCGACAGGGAGGGTACCCTGAAGCTTTCTTT. Translating it yields CASSPRQGGYPEAFF.

The chain carries TRBV2 and TRBJ1-3, with 7 bases lining up with TRBD1. Per the germline V gene, CDR1 is SNHLY and CDR2 is FYNNEI. The V segment lost 5 bases and the J segment 1 base; nucleotides outside the gene matches: 5. CDR3 length equals 15 residues. The CDR3 DNA is TGTGCCAGCAGTTCCCTGACAGGGTCTGGAAACACCATATATTTT. Protein product: CASSSLTGSGNTIYF.

This sequence joins TRBV10-3 and TRBJ2-7, with 8 bases matching TRBD2. The germline V gene encodes CDR1 ENHRY and CDR2 SYGVKD. The trim removed 1 base at V and 4 bases at J, leaving 6 bases unmatched. CDR3 length: 15 residues. Written as DNA, the CDR3 is TGTGCCATCAGTGAGTTTCCAGCGGGAGCTTACGAGCAGTACTTC. Protein: CAISEFPAGAYEQYF.

The chain combines TRBV5-1 with TRBJ1-2; 7 positions match TRBD1. The CDR3 is 12 amino acids. Germline lookup yields CDR1 SGHRS and CDR2 YFSETQ. V shed 4 bases and J 8 bases; nucleotides not matched to a gene: 5. The CDR3 sequence: CASSPYRGGYTF. DNA for the CDR3: TGCGCCAGCAGCCCGTACAGGGGAGGCTACACCTTC.

This clonotype was detected a few times. The chain couples TRBV24-1 to TRBJ2-7, with 9 bases matching TRBD1. Germline V gives CDR1 KGHDR, CDR2 SFDVKD. The length of the CDR3 is 15 residues. Trimming took 5 bases from V and 5 from J; bases not matched to a gene: 9. The CDR3 DNA follows: TGTGCCACCAGTGCTAAATCCCGGGACAGGGACGAGCAGTACTTC. This codes for CATSAKSRDRDEQYF.

This clonotype occurred many times. The chain carries TRBV12-3 or TRBV12-4 and TRBJ1-1, with D possibly TRBD1 on 5 matching bases. CDR3 length: 14 residues. The V and J ends lost 6 bases and 1 base respectively, with 12 bases between them. The CDR3 bases are TGTGCCAGCAGCCAAACAGGACCGAACACTGAAGCTTTCTTT. Its translation: CASSQTGPNTEAFF.

V and J are TRBV3-1 and TRBJ1-1, with 8 bases lining up with TRBD1. This CDR3 is 12 amino acids long. CDR1 is LGHDT and CDR2 is YNNKEL in the germline V gene (reference sequence). The V gene end was trimmed by 6 bases and the J gene end by 8 bases; junction bases not matched to a gene: 5. This CDR3 is CASSEDRVEAFF. The CDR3 DNA sequence: TGTGCCAGCAGTGAGGACAGGGTCGAAGCTTTCTTT.

Comments on this clonotype: A much larger clone is a single base away; this may be a read error. Since no conserved phenylalanine or tryptophan closes the CDR3, a read error is the likely cause. The chain carries TRBV11-2 and TRBJ2-5; the match to TRBD1 covers 7 bases. The CDR3 length is 15 residues. In germline, CDR1 is SGHAT, CDR2 FQNNGV. V dropped 2 bases and J dropped 0; count of bases not matched to a gene: 3. In nucleotides, the CDR3 is TGTGCCAGCAGCTTATACAGGGGATACCAAGAGACCCAGTACCTC. Translated, it gives CASSLYRGYQETQYL.

This chain uses TRBV7-9 with TRBJ1-5; D is uncertain. There are 9 residues in the CDR3. Germline loops: CDR1 SEHNR, CDR2 FQNEAQ (reference sequence). V was clipped by 4 bases and J by 9 bases, with 1 base between them. As DNA, the CDR3 is TGTGCCAGCAGCTCGCCCCAGCATTTT. Translation: CASSSPQHF.

There are a few counts of this clonotype. This CDR3 reads CASSQERAASYEQYF. The DNA for the CDR3 is TGCGCCAGCAGCCAAGAGAGAGCGGCCTCCTACGAGCAGTACTTC. The chain is built from TRBV4-3 and TRBJ2-7, with TRBD2 as a possible D gene (5 bases). The CDR3 consists of 15 residues. Germline CDR1 is LGHNA and CDR2 is YSLEER. Trimming removed 0 bases from V and 0 bases from J, with 9 bases in between.